This T cell receptor beta chain was obtained from a study of T-cell memory formation after mild COVID-19. Study-wide context: Clusters of TCRs were largely donor specific.

The germline V gene encodes CDR1 MNHEY and CDR2 SMNVEV (reference sequence). V lost 11 bases, J lost 2 bases, and 15 bases lay in between. The CDR3 covers 13 residues. The TCR alpha and TCR beta cDNA libraries, bearing sample barcodes and UMIs, were generated by 5'RACE using constant-segment primers. One entry per CDR3 protein, called by TCRdb with MiXCR from the 5' RACE reads. The data hold roughly 580,000 distinct CDR3 sequences, with 15% to 20% observed a single time. This clonotype was recorded a few times. What it binds is unknown. Study-wide results and caveats: Clones contracting day 15 to 85 were balanced CD4/CD8; later expanders leaned CD4+. Memory cells collected pre-infection included some clones that later responded, suggesting cross-reactive memory joined.

This sequence originates from an adult woman who had mild COVID-19 (a few samples of this study predate the infection). Cell type and time point are not known. V gene TRBV27 combines with J gene TRBJ1-2, with D possibly TRBD1 on 5 matching bases. The sample comprised PBMCs or a T cell subset sorted from them (not recorded which). DNA for the CDR3: TGTGCCTCAGCGGTCGGGGGAAACTATGGCTACACCTTC. It is translated as CASAVGGNYGYTF.